This T cell receptor beta chain was captured by sequencing in a study of radiotherapy plus CTLA-4 blockade in lung cancer. Study overall: For roughly 19% of patients, objective responses occurred, and approximately 31% had disease control.

The repertoire was sequenced with immunoSEQ multiplex PCR; TCRdb's copy has only in-frame clones and lacks some. Of 78,000 or so clones listed, approximately 86% were seen once; the top ten hold around 0.8%. CDR1 is MDHEN and CDR2 is SYDVKM in the germline V gene. Trimming took off 3 bases at V and 9 bases at J, with 18 bases between the two ends. The CDR3 contains 14 residues. Sequencing was performed on peripheral blood, taken from a patient treated with radiotherapy plus ipilimumab. This TCR was recovered from a human donor with non-small cell lung cancer who had stable disease on radiotherapy plus ipilimumab. This sequence joins TRBV28 and TRBJ2-7; D could derive from TRBD1 or TRBD2 (5 bases each). In nucleotides, the CDR3 is TGTGCCAGCAGTTTGGGACGAACGAGACCGGTGCAGTACTTC. Translation gives CASSLGRTRPVQYF.